These 9 T cell receptor beta chains were sequenced from one sample in a study of T cells in Graves' hyperthyroidism and ophthalmopathy. TCR beta CDR3 regions were amplified from RNA transcripts. An initial round of RT-PCR targeting the TCR CDR3 relied on the HTBI primer set. TCRdb fed the multiplex PCR reads into MiXCR, producing one record per CDR3 protein. This table has approximately 400,000 distinct CDR3 sequences, under 15% appearing once. The sequencing sample was made of blood. These receptors were collected from a young woman with Graves' hyperthyroidism.

CDR3 protein: CASSLRASGTYEQYF. DNA for the CDR3: TGTGCCAGCAGCTTGCGTGCTAGCGGGACCTACGAGCAGTACTTC. This sequence joins TRBV5-5 and TRBJ2-7; 9 nucleotides line up with TRBD2. The CDR3 covers 15 residues. CDR1 SGHKS and CDR2 YYEKEE come from the germline V gene (reference sequence). V lost 1 base to trimming and J lost 2 bases; unmatched junction nucleotides: 4.

This clonotype was observed many times. The V gene is TRBV3-1, the J gene TRBJ1-5; D remains unclear. Trimming stripped 1 base from V and 1 base from J, with 8 bases between. The CDR3 contains 15 residues. Germline CDR1 LGHDT, CDR2 YNNKEL (reference sequence). The CDR3 DNA sequence: TGTGCCAGCAGCCAAGTATCGTCGAGCAATCAGCCCCAGCATTTT. Translated, it gives CASSQVSSSNQPQHF. Together with reference TRBV3-1 and TRBJ1-5, the CDR3 gives the full variable domain: DTAVSQTPKYLVTQMGNDKSIKCEQNLGHDTMYWYKQDSKKFLKIMFSYNNKELIINETVPNRFSPKSPDKAHLNLHINSLELGDSAVYFCASSQVSSSNQPQHFGDGTRLSIL.

This clonotype was found many times. V gene TRBV18 combines with J gene TRBJ2-4; 8 positions match TRBD2. This CDR3 comprises 16 residues. In germline, CDR1 is KGHSH, CDR2 LQKENI. J gave up 0 bases and V 5 bases, and 6 bases lay outside the gene matches. The CDR3 DNA reads TGTGCCAGCTCAATTACTAGCGGAGTAGCCAAAAACATTCAGTACTTC. It codes for CASSITSGVAKNIQYF.

This clonotype was observed at least ten times. This rearrangement joins TRBV20-1 to TRBJ2-5, with 15 bases aligning to TRBD2. This CDR3 contains 18 residues. Looked up from germline, CDR1 is DFQATT and CDR2 is SNEGSKA (reference sequence). The V gene end was trimmed by 4 bases and the J gene end by 5 bases; junction bases not matched to a gene: 14. CDR3 nucleotides: TGCAGTGCTACCCCCCCCGCAGGACTAGCGGGAGGGTTTGAGACCCAGTACTTC. It codes for CSATPPAGLAGGFETQYF.

This chain links TRBV6-1 with TRBJ1-6, with D hard to call. This CDR3 comprises 14 residues. Trimming cost V 3 bases and J 7 bases, with 10 bases left between them. Germline V gene sequence: CDR1 MNHNS, CDR2 SASEGT. The CDR3 sequence: CASSEDGINSPLHF. CDR3 nucleotide sequence: TGTGCCAGCAGTGAGGATGGCATCAATTCACCCCTCCACTTT.

This clonotype was observed a few times. V and J are TRBV6-1 and TRBJ2-1; the match to TRBD2 covers 9 bases. Germline V CDR1 and CDR2: MNHNS, SASEGT. There are 13 residues in the CDR3. Unmatched junction bases numbered 3, after V lost 2 bases and J lost 10 bases. The CDR3 loop reads CASSESGRPEQFF. Here the CDR3 DNA reads TGTGCCAGCAGTGAAAGCGGGAGGCCGGAGCAGTTCTTC.

This clonotype was seen more than once but under ten times. This rearrangement joins TRBV20-1 to TRBJ1-1; no clear D. Trimming cost V 0 bases and J 2 bases, with 13 bases left between them. Germline values: CDR1 DFQATT, CDR2 SNEGSKA (reference sequence). The CDR3 consists of 15 residues. CDR3 sequence reads: CSARETDGLNTEAFF. CDR3 bases: TGCAGTGCTAGAGAAACCGATGGGCTCAACACTGAAGCTTTCTTT.

This clonotype was recorded many times. This chain joins TRBV11-2 and TRBJ2-5; 9 nucleotides agree with TRBD2. V was clipped by 4 bases and J by 5 bases; unmatched bases: 8. The germline V gene encodes CDR1 SGHAT and CDR2 FQNNGV. The CDR3 extends over 15 amino acids. This CDR3 is CASSSVAGVFETQYF. DNA of the CDR3: TGTGCCAGCAGCTCAGTAGCGGGAGTATTTGAGACCCAGTACTTC.

The J gene is TRBJ2-7, the V gene TRBV5-1; tentatively, D is TRBD2 (5 bases). This CDR3 has 13 residues. In germline, CDR1 is SGHRS, CDR2 YFSETQ. Trimming stripped 0 bases from V and 5 bases from J, with 9 bases between. The CDR3 reads CASSLAGEHEQYF. The CDR3 coding sequence is TGCGCCAGCAGCTTGGCCGGGGAGCACGAGCAGTACTTC.